This T cell receptor (beta chain) was found in a study of cytomegalovirus exposure and HLA in healthy donors. Study overall: A preliminary data release comprised 80 million to 95 million unique TCRs obtained from HLA-typed donors. Study-wide findings and caveats: Further analysis was carried out later, and it showed several of the most significant clusters appearing linked to common viral pathogens. High sensitivity and specificity were reportedly achieved when the classifier diagnosed cytomegalovirus status. Within an earlier analysis, most TCR beta V segments proved productive either about 90% or about 30% of the time.

The CDR3 spans 12 residues. Germline V gene data show CDR1 as SQVTM and CDR2 as ANQGSEA. V dropped 4 bases and J dropped 8; count of bases not matched to a gene: 4. As concerns this clone: The antigen remains unidentified. Other DNA sequences of this sample code for an identical CDR3.

Primers included in the PCR were 60 Vbeta and 13 Jbeta primers. Method: immunoSEQ multiplex PCR; TCRdb's copy keeps in-frame clones and lacks some. The sample has fewer than 200,000 clones, 80% to 90% seen once; the top ten hold approximately 2%. The sequence came from a woman aged 18-35 years in good health and CMV-seronegative. The material sequenced was PBMCs. V and J are TRBV29-1 and TRBJ1-4, with 7 bases lining up with TRBD1. Here the CDR3 DNA reads TGCAGCGTTGGACAGGGTGGAGAAAAACTGTTTTTT. Amino acid sequence: CSVGQGGEKLFF.